The rows below give T cell receptor beta chains drawn from one sample of a study of blood T cells in healthy people across ages. TCRdb independently ran MiXCR on the 5' RACE reads; one entry per CDR3 protein. The data show about 970,000 distinct CDR3 sequences, with roughly half seen just once and 20% to 25% held by the top ten. The sequencing input was blood. These receptors were obtained from a woman in her sixties in good health. CDR3s include the opening cysteine and the closing phenylalanine or tryptophan. D genes are given only for firm matches. Clone size is shown for a subset of rows, as once, few, many or a class of expanded clone.

D	V	J	size	CDR3	DNA
TRBD1	TRBV28	TRBJ2-7	few	CCISGTGRYEQYF	TGTTGCATATCCGGGACAGGGAGGTACGAGCAGTACTTC
TRBD2	TRBV29-1	TRBJ2-5	few	CSVEDGTSGLEQYF	TGCAGCGTTGAAGACGGGACTAGCGGACTTGAGCAGTACTTC
TRBD1	TRBV20-1	TRBJ1-6	-	CSATNTGEVTSPLHF	TGCAGTGCAACAAACACAGGGGAAGTAACTTCACCCCTCCACTTT
-	TRBV5-1	TRBJ2-1	-	CASSPGRQRAYNEQFF	TGCGCCAGCAGCCCAGGACGACAACGCGCCTACAATGAGCAGTTCTTC
-	TRBV25-1	TRBJ2-7	few	CASTSLLEQYF	TGTGCCAGCACTTCCCTTCTCGAGCAGTACTTC
TRBD2	TRBV7-2	TRBJ2-3	-	CASASGIRDTQYF	TGTGCCAGCGCTAGCGGGATTCGAGATACGCAGTATTTT
-	TRBV7-2	TRBJ2-5	-	CASSLDPGPEETQYF	TGTGCCAGCAGCTTAGATCCGGGGCCCGAAGAGACCCAGTACTTC
-	TRBV9	TRBJ2-3	-	CASSVQGYTDTQYF	TGTGCCAGCAGCGTACAGGGTTACACAGATACGCAGTATTTT
-	TRBV27	TRBJ2-6	-	CASSLFRGNSGANVLTF	TGTGCCAGCAGTTTATTTCGGGGTAACTCTGGGGCCAACGTCCTGACTTTC
-	TRBV7-2	TRBJ2-5	-	CASSPRLGRETQYF	TGTGCCAGCAGCCCACGGTTGGGACGGGAGACCCAGTACTTC
TRBD1	TRBV28	TRBJ2-1	few	CASSLPGQGASNEQFF	TGTGCCAGCAGTTTACCGGGACAGGGGGCTTCCAATGAGCAGTTCTTC
TRBD2	TRBV29-1	TRBJ2-3	-	CSVGGGLEDTQYF	TGCAGCGTGGGGGGAGGGCTTGAAGATACGCAGTATTTT
-	TRBV12-3/TRBV12-4	TRBJ1-4	-	CASSFYSRISNEKLFF	TGTGCCAGCAGTTTTTATTCCCGTATCTCAAATGAAAAACTGTTTTTT
-	TRBV2	TRBJ2-7	-	CASSDPNLYEQYF	TGTGCCAGCAGTGACCCGAACCTTTACGAGCAGTACTTC
-	TRBV7-9	TRBJ2-3	-	CASSEGLTSTDTQYF	TGTGCCAGCAGCGAGGGACTGACTAGCACAGATACGCAGTATTTT
-	TRBV25-1	TRBJ2-1	-	CASCGAGNEQFF	TGTGCCTCCTGCGGGGCTGGCAATGAGCAGTTCTTC
-	TRBV28	TRBJ2-7	-	CASRPDSSPSYEQYF	TGTGCCAGCAGGCCGGACAGCAGCCCCTCCTACGAGCAGTACTTC
-	TRBV30	TRBJ1-2	few	CAWSVDQKPFYGYTF	TGTGCCTGGAGTGTCGATCAGAAGCCTTTCTATGGCTACACCTTC
-	TRBV27	TRBJ2-7	few	CASSRDSQYEQYF	TGTGCCAGCAGCCGGGACTCTCAATACGAGCAGTACTTC
-	TRBV25-1	TRBJ1-2	few	CASSGGLPWQTDYGYTF	TGTGCCAGCAGCGGAGGGCTCCCGTGGCAAACGGACTATGGCTACACCTTC
-	TRBV7-8	TRBJ2-3	few	CASSPTTSSDTQYF	TGTGCCAGCAGCCCCACGACTAGTTCAGATACGCAGTATTTT
-	TRBV20-1	TRBJ2-4	few	CSAEKSGGMGSRYF	TGCAGTGCCGAGAAATCCGGGGGTATGGGATCACGGTACTTC
TRBD2	TRBV7-9	TRBJ2-7	few	CASSLASSGLYEQYF	TGTGCCAGCAGCTTAGCCTCTAGCGGACTCTACGAGCAGTACTTC
-	TRBV7-3	TRBJ2-6	-	CASRDWDSGANVLTF	TGTGCCAGCAGAGATTGGGACTCTGGGGCCAACGTCCTGACTTTC
-	TRBV20-1	TRBJ2-1	-	CSARERGNPYNEQFF	TGCAGTGCTAGAGAGCGGGGAAACCCCTACAATGAGCAGTTCTTC
TRBD1	TRBV20-1	TRBJ1-2	few	CSVEHRGQGYTF	TGCAGTGTTGAACACAGGGGTCAAGGCTACACCTTC
TRBD2	TRBV18	TRBJ2-7	-	CASSVTSGSNEQYF	TGTGCCAGCTCGGTTACTAGCGGGAGCAATGAGCAGTACTTC
-	TRBV20-1	TRBJ2-7	once	CSARGRQFGTYEQYF	TGCAGTGCTAGAGGTCGGCAGTTCGGGACCTACGAGCAGTACTTC
-	TRBV7-9	TRBJ2-4	-	CASSLMQGGQYF	TGTGCCAGCAGCTTAATGCAGGGCGGGCAGTACTTC
-	TRBV7-9	TRBJ1-2	-	CASSLMTEKDGYTF	TGTGCCAGCAGCTTAATGACAGAGAAAGATGGCTACACCTTC
-	TRBV5-1	TRBJ2-3	-	CASSLVAREYADTQYF	TGCGCCAGCAGCTTGGTCGCGAGAGAGTACGCAGATACGCAGTATTTT
-	TRBV18	TRBJ2-7	-	CASQAGTSYEQYF	TGTGCCAGCCAGGCAGGAACTTCCTACGAGCAGTACTTC
-	TRBV12-3/TRBV12-4	TRBJ1-2	few	CASKLTGTREGYGYTF	TGTGCCAGCAAGCTAACCGGGACCCGGGAGGGCTATGGCTACACCTTC
TRBD1	TRBV29-1	TRBJ1-2	many	CSVGDRTGGYTF	TGCAGCGTTGGGGACAGGACAGGAGGCTACACCTTC
-	TRBV12-3/TRBV12-4	TRBJ2-1	-	CASSFLGRGGEQFF	TGTGCCAGCAGTTTTTTAGGGAGGGGGGGTGAGCAGTTCTTC
-	TRBV10-2	TRBJ1-5	few	CASSRDGNRNQPQHF	TGCGCCAGCTCTAGGGACGGCAATCGCAATCAGCCCCAGCATTTT
-	TRBV29-1	TRBJ2-3	-	CSVVRLRARTDTQYF	TGCAGCGTTGTTCGGTTGCGGGCACGCACAGATACGCAGTATTTT
-	TRBV5-1	TRBJ2-1	-	CASSLRQGGGSGYNEQFF	TGCGCCAGCAGCTTAAGGCAGGGGGGCGGGAGTGGATACAATGAGCAGTTCTTC
-	TRBV12-3/TRBV12-4	TRBJ1-2	-	CASSPTGLGGYTF	TGTGCCAGCAGCCCCACGGGGTTGGGTGGCTACACCTTC
-	TRBV20-1	TRBJ2-7	few	CSARDTGVASYEQYF	TGCAGTGCTAGAGATACGGGGGTAGCCTCCTACGAGCAGTACTTC
TRBD1	TRBV12-3/TRBV12-4	TRBJ2-1	-	CASSFAPRQGHNEQFF	TGTGCCAGCAGTTTTGCGCCGAGACAGGGCCACAATGAGCAGTTCTTC
TRBD2	TRBV18	TRBJ2-5	-	CARSRRTSGMVEQYF	TGTGCCAGATCACGGAGGACTAGCGGGATGGTTGAGCAGTACTTC
-	TRBV6-2/TRBV6-3	TRBJ2-5	-	CASSTIERDRQTQYF	TGTGCCAGCAGTACCATCGAGCGGGACAGACAGACCCAGTACTTC
TRBD2	TRBV6-2/TRBV6-3	TRBJ2-5	few	CASSYEGSGQETQYF	TGTGCCAGCAGTTACGAGGGTAGCGGGCAAGAGACCCAGTACTTC
TRBD2	TRBV30	TRBJ2-3	-	CAWTPGTSPSTDTQYF	TGTGCCTGGACCCCAGGGACTAGCCCGAGCACAGATACGCAGTATTTT
-	TRBV6-5	TRBJ2-3	-	CASRPASVRTDTQYF	TGTGCCAGCAGGCCTGCTAGCGTTCGCACAGATACGCAGTATTTT
TRBD1	TRBV20-1	TRBJ2-7	-	CSAHGTGPYEQYF	TGCAGTGCCCACGGGACAGGGCCCTACGAGCAGTACTTC
TRBD2	TRBV20-1	TRBJ2-7	-	CSATSGTRVKNEQYF	TGCAGTGCTACCTCCGGGACTAGGGTGAAGAATGAGCAGTACTTC
-	TRBV6-6	TRBJ1-1	-	CASSLGWGTEAFF	TGTGCCAGCAGTTTGGGGTGGGGTACTGAAGCTTTCTTT
-	TRBV6-2/TRBV6-3	TRBJ2-7	-	CASKRDGARHEQYF	TGTGCCAGCAAACGCGACGGGGCTAGACACGAGCAGTACTTC
-	TRBV4-2	TRBJ2-1	-	CASSQDEGNEQFF	TGTGCCAGCAGCCAAGATGAGGGGAATGAGCAGTTCTTC
TRBD1	TRBV12-3/TRBV12-4	TRBJ1-2	few	CASSTTGGGHYGYTF	TGTGCCAGCAGCACCACAGGGGGCGGACACTATGGCTACACCTTC
TRBD1	TRBV28	TRBJ2-3	-	CATQGVSLDTQYF	TGTGCCACCCAGGGGGTCAGCTTGGATACGCAGTATTTT